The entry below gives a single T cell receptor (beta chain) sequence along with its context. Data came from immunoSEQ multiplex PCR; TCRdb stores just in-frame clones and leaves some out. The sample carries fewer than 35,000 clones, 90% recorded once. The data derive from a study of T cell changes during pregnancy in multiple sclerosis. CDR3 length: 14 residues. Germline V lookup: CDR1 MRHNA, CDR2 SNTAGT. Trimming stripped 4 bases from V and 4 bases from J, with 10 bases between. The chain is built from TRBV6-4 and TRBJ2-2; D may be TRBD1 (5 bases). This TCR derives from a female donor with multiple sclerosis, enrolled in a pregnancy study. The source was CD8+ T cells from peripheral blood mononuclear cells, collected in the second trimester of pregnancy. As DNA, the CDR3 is TGTGCCAGCAGTGTACAGGATGGCACCGGGGAGCTGTTTTTT. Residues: CASSVQDGTGELFF.